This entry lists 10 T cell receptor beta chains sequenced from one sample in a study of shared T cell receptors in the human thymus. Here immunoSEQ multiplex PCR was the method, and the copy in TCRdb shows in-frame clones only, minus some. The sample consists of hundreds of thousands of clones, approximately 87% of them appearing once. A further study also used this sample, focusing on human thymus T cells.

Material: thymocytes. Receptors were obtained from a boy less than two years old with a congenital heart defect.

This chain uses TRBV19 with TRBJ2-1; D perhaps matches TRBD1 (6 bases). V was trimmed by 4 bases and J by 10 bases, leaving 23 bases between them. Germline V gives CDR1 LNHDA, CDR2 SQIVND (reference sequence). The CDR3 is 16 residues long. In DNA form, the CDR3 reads TGTGCCAGTAGTACGCGAAGACAGGTCGTGGGATGGGAGCAGTTCTTC. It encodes CASSTRRQVVGWEQFF.

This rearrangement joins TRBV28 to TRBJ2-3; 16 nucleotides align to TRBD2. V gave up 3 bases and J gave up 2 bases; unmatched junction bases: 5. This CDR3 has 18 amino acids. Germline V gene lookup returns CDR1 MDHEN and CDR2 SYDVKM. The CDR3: CASSFRGLAGGNTDTQYF. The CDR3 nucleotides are TGTGCCAGCAGTTTCAGGGGACTAGCGGGAGGGAACACAGATACGCAGTATTTT.

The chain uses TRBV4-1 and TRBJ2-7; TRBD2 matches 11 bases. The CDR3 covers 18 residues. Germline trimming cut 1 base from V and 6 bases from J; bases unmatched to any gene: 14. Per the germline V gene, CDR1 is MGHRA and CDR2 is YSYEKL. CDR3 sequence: CASSQVNSGRAILSEQYF. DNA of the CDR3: TGCGCCAGCAGCCAAGTCAATAGCGGGAGGGCCATATTGAGCGAGCAGTACTTC.

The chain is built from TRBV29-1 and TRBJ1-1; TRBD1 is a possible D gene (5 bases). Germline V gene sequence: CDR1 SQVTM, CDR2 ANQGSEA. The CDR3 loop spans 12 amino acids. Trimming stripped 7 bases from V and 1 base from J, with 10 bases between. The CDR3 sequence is CSATTGNTEAFF. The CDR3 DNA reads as TGCAGCGCCACTACAGGGAACACTGAAGCTTTCTTT. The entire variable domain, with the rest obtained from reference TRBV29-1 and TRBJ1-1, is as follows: SAVISQKPSRDICQRGTSLTIQCQVDSQVTMMFWYRQQPGQSLTLIATANQGSEATYESGFVIDKFPISRPNLTFSTLTVSNMSPEDSSIYLCSATTGNTEAFFGQGTRLTVV.

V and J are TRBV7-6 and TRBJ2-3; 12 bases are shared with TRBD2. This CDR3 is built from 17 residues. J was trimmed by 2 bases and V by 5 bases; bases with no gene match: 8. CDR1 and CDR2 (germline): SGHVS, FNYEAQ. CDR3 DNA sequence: TGTGCCAGCAGCCCTAGACTAGCGGGAGAGATCACAGATACGCAGTATTTT. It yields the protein CASSPRLAGEITDTQYF.

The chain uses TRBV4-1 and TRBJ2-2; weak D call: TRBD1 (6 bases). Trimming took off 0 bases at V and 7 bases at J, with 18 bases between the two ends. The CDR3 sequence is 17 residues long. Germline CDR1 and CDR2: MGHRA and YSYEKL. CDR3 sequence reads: CASSQDLGQGRGGELFF. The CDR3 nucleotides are TGCGCCAGCAGCCAAGATCTAGGGCAGGGCAGGGGCGGGGAGCTGTTTTTT.

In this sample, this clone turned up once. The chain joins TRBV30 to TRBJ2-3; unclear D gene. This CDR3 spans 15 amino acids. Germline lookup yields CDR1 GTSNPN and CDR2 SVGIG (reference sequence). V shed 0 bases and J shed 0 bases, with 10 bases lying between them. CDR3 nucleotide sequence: TGTGCCTGGAGTGTACACCGCCTGAGCACAGATACGCAGTATTTT. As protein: CAWSVHRLSTDTQYF. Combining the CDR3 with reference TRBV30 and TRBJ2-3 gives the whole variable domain SQTIHQWPATLVQPVGSPLSLECTVEGTSNPNLYWYRQAAGRGLQLLFYSVGIGQISSEVPQNLSASRPQDRQFILSSKKLLLSDSGFYLCAWSVHRLSTDTQYFGPGTRLTVL.

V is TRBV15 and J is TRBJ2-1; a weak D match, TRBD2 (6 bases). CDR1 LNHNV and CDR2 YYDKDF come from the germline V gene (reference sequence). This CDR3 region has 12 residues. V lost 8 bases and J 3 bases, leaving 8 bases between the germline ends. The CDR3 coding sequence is TGTGCCACCGCGCGGGACTACAATGAGCAGTTCTTC. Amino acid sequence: CATARDYNEQFF.

The CDR3 here is CASSLGRGLLYGYTF. The CDR3 DNA reads as TGTGCCAGCAGCTTAGGCCGCGGCCTCCTCTATGGCTACACCTTC. The rearrangement links TRBV13 to TRBJ1-2, with D uncertain. This CDR3 spans 15 amino acids. Looked up from germline, CDR1 is PRHDT and CDR2 is FYEKMQ (reference sequence). V dropped 0 bases and J dropped 4 bases, with 12 bases sitting between them.

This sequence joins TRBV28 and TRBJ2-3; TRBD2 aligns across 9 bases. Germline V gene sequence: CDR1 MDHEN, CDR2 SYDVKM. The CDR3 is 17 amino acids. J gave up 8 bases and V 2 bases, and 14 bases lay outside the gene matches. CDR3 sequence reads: CASSLKSLAGTEGTQYF. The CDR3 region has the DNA TGTGCCAGCAGTTTAAAGAGCCTAGCGGGAACCGAGGGTACGCAGTATTTT.